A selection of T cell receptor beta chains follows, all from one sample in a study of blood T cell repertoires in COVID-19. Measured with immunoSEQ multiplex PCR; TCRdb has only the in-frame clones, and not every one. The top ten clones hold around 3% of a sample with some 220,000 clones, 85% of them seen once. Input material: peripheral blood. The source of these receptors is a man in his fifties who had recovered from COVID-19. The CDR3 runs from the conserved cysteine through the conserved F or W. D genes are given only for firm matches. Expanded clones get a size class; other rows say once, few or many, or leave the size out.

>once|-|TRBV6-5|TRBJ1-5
CASSRRETSNQPQHF
TGTGCCAGCAGTCGTAGGGAGACTAGCAATCAGCCCCAGCATTTT
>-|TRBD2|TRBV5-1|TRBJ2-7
CASSLVAAGVREQYF
TGCGCCAGCAGCTTGGTCGCAGCGGGAGTGCGAGAGCAGTACTTC
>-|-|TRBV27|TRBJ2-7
CASSFSRPRESSYEQYF
TGTGCCAGCAGTTTCTCACGTCCTCGGGAGAGCTCCTACGAGCAGTACTTC
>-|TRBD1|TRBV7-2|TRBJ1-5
CASSQPKTGWRNQPQHF
TGTGCCAGCAGCCAACCGAAGACAGGGTGGCGCAATCAGCCCCAGCATTTT
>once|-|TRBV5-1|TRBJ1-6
CASSLADRGSYNSPLHF
TGCGCCAGCAGCTTGGCCGATAGGGGTTCCTATAATTCACCCCTCCACTTT
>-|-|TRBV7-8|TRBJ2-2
CASSQALASYTGELFF
TGTGCCAGCAGCCAGGCCCTAGCGTCCTACACCGGGGAGCTGTTTTTT
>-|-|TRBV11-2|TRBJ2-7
CASSLARHEQYF
TGTGCCAGCAGCTTAGCCAGGCACGAGCAGTACTTC
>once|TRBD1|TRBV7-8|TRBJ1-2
CASSLAWTGNYGYTF
TGTGCCAGCAGCTTAGCCTGGACAGGGAACTATGGCTACACCTTC
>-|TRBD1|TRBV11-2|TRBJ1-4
CASRLYTHRGRNEKLFF
TGTGCCAGCAGACTTTATACCCACAGGGGGCGTAATGAAAAACTGTTTTTT
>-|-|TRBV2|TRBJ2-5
CASSGIKGIGETQYF
TGTGCCAGCAGTGGCATCAAGGGGATCGGGGAGACCCAGTACTTC
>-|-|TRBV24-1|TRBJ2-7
CAIQGPADEQYF
TGTGCCATCCAGGGGCCCGCTGACGAGCAGTACTTC
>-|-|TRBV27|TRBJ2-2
CASSFLAGAGELFF
TGTGCCAGCAGTTTTCTAGCCGGGGCCGGGGAGCTGTTTTTT
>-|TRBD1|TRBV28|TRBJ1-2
CASGYRGRTPYGYTF
TGTGCCAGCGGGTACAGGGGGCGCACCCCCTATGGCTACACCTTC
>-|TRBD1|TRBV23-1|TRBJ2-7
CASSRGQEGHEQYF
TGCGCCAGCAGTCGGGGACAGGAGGGTCACGAGCAGTACTTC
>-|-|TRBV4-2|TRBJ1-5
CASSPKPPGSNQPQHF
TGTGCCAGCAGCCCGAAACCCCCGGGTAGCAATCAGCCCCAGCATTTT
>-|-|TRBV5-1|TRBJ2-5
CASSFRGQIRETQYF
TGCGCCAGCAGCTTCAGGGGCCAAATACGAGAGACCCAGTACTTC
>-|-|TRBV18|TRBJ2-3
CASSPMAVDTQYF
TGTGCCAGCTCACCAATGGCAGTAGATACGCAGTATTTT
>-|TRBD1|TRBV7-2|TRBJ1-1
CASRLRTGTEAFF
TGTGCCAGCAGGCTCAGGACAGGCACTGAAGCTTTCTTT
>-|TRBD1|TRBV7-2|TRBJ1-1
CASSRRDREGAFF
TGTGCCAGCAGCCGCCGGGACAGGGAAGGAGCTTTCTTT
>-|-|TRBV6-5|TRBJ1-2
CASSRPDRNKGYTF
TGTGCCAGCAGCCGACCCGACAGGAATAAGGGCTACACCTTC
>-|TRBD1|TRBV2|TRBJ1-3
CASSPLTGISGNTIYF
TGTGCCAGCAGCCCTCTGACAGGGATCTCTGGAAACACCATATATTTT